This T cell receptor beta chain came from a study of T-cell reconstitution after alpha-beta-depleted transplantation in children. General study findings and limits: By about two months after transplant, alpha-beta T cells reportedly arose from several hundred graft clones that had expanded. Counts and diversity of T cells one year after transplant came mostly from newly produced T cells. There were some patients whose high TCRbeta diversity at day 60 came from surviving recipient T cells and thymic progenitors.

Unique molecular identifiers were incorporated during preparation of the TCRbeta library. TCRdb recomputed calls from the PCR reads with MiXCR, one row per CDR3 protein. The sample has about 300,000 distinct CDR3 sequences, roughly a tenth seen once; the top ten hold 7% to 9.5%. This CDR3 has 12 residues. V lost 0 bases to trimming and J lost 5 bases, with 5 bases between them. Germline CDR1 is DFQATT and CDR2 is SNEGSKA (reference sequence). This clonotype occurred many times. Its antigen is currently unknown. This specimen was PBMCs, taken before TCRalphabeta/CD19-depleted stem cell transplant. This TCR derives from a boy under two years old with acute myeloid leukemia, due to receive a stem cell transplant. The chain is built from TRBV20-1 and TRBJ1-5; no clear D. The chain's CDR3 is CSARDGDQPQHF. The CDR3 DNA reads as TGCAGTGCTAGAGATGGGGATCAGCCCCAGCATTTT.